Listed here is a single T cell receptor (beta chain). Its antigen is not known. This sample is drawn from a study of cytomegalovirus exposure and HLA in healthy donors. Findings and limits, study-wide: There was a cluster of highly shared sequence variants that was likely a sequencing artifact. DRB1 had the most TCR associations and HLA-C the fewest, a later analysis found, with rates varying by HLA locus.

The CDR3 extends over 13 amino acids. Germline V gene lookup returns CDR1 MNHNS and CDR2 SASEGT. V was cut by 7 bases and J by 7 bases, with 16 bases left in between. PCR primers comprised 60 Vbeta and 13 Jbeta primers. The method was immunoSEQ multiplex PCR; TCRdb's version includes in-frame clones alone and lacks a portion of them. The data hold fewer than 200,000 clones, with approximately 80% observed a single time. The rearrangement uses TRBV6-1 and TRBJ1-2; no definite D call. This TCR came from a man in his forties in good health and CMV-seropositive. The material sequenced was PBMCs. The CDR3 DNA is TGTGCCAGCACCCCATTGAGAGGGTCTGGCTACACCTTC. Protein product: CASTPLRGSGYTF.